This T cell receptor (beta chain) was identified during a study of response to subunit inactivated influenza vaccine. CDR3 length: 13 residues. The ends were cut back, 7 bases at V and 4 bases at J, with 13 bases in the middle. CDR1 is MNHEY, CDR2 SMNVEV, per germline (reference sequence). TCRdb redid the calling of the RT-PCR reads with MiXCR, one entry per CDR3 protein. This sample has approximately 500,000 distinct CDR3 sequences; less than 25% occur once, and the top ten carry under 3.5%. This sample was shared with a second study, whose subject was T cells expressing NK-cell markers. Turning to that study: The cDNA for TCR beta came from 5'RACE template switching with UMIs. The TCR beta repertoires originated in sorted CD3+CD56+NKG2C+, CD3+CD56+NKG2C- and CD3+CD56-NKG2C+ T cells. Among the eight sequenced donors, seven tested HCMV-seropositive and one tested seronegative. CD8+ T cells in roughly six donors included dominant NKG2C+ clonotypes at about 1.0-7.5%. A handful of donors showed these clonotypes also leading the CD3+CD56-NKG2C+ fraction.

The chain joins TRBV27 to TRBJ1-1, with D possibly being TRBD1 (5 bases). The starting material was CD4+ T cells sorted from PBMCs, obtained approximately 13 days after vaccination. The receptor's source is a man aged 45-65 years who received an inactivated influenza vaccine. The CDR3 region is CASTRGKGTEAFF. Written as DNA, the CDR3 is TGTGCCAGCACCCGGGGGAAGGGCACTGAAGCTTTCTTT.